Sequencing of this T cell receptor beta chain was carried out in a study of T cell repertoires in cytomegalovirus infection. Looking at the study overall: Carrying CMV and the relevant HLA type showed in public TCR beta signatures.

Findings of the study overall: Clonotypes of TCR beta that were HLA-C-restricted and CMV-specific dominated the ex vivo response.

The table lists this clonotype with many counts. The antigen is not known. CDR3 size: 14 residues. The V gene lost 5 bases and the J gene lost 2 bases, with 12 bases spanning the gap. CDR1 and CDR2 (germline): MNHEY, SMNVEV (reference sequence). MiXCR was run by TCRdb on the reads, yielding one entry per CDR3 protein. The sample carries 140,000 to 150,000 distinct CDR3 sequences, approximately 30% recorded once. This sequence originates from a human donor in good health (CMV status not recorded). Some clones in this sample may be carry-over from other donors' samples. The rearrangement joins TRBV27 to TRBJ2-5; D not certain. The sequencing used CD8+ T cells from cultured PBMCs, collected from culture after CMV antigen stimulation. In DNA form, the CDR3 reads TGTGCCAGCAGTCCCACTGCTCAGCAAGAGACCCAGTACTTC. It codes for CASSPTAQQETQYF.